Listed here are 27 T cell receptor beta chains from one sample, sequenced in a study of T-cell reconstitution after alpha-beta-depleted transplantation in children. Unique molecular identifiers tagged the TCRbeta library. Each CDR3 protein gets one entry after TCRdb re-called the PCR reads with MiXCR. Among about 160,000 distinct CDR3 sequences listed, 8.5% to 14% were seen once. Sequences were derived from PBMCs, sampled before TCRalphabeta/CD19-depleted stem cell transplant. Receptors were obtained from a boy younger than 10 with acute myeloid leukemia, due to receive a stem cell transplant.

This clonotype was seen repeatedly, ten times or more. The chain couples TRBV11-1 to TRBJ2-6, with 7 positions matching TRBD1. With V trimmed by 5 bases and J by 0 bases, 10 bases remained unmatched. The germline CDR1 and CDR2 sequences are SGHAT and FQDESV (reference sequence). The CDR3 length is 18 residues. The CDR3 spells CASSTRQGPLSGANVLTF. CDR3 bases: TGTGCCAGCAGCACGCGACAGGGCCCCCTCTCTGGGGCCAACGTCCTGACTTTC.

This clonotype was recorded at least ten times. The chain recombines TRBV28 with TRBJ2-1; D is unresolved. CDR3 length equals 13 residues. V was shortened by 6 bases and J by 0 bases, with 6 bases between the two germline ends. Germline CDR1 MDHEN, CDR2 SYDVKM. The CDR3 spells CASREPSYNEQFF. Written as DNA, the CDR3 is TGTGCCAGCAGAGAACCCTCCTACAATGAGCAGTTCTTC. The whole variable domain, filled in from reference TRBV28 and TRBJ2-1, reads DVKVTQSSRYLVKRTGEKVFLECVQDMDHENMFWYRQDPGLGLRLIYFSYDVKMKEKGDIPEGYSVSREKKERFSLILESASTNQTSMYLCASREPSYNEQFFGPGTRLTVL.

The V gene is TRBV28, the J gene TRBJ1-1, with 9 bases fitting TRBD1. Germline CDR1 is MDHEN and CDR2 is SYDVKM. V trimming: 7 bases; J trimming: 2 bases; junction bases outside the gene matches: 8. CDR3 length: 15 residues. The CDR3 DNA follows: TGTGCCAGCACACAGACAGGGGGGGACAACACTGAAGCTTTCTTT. This sequence encodes CASTQTGGDNTEAFF.

The table lists this clonotype with many counts. This chain links TRBV6-5 with TRBJ1-1, with TRBD1 matching 8 bases. Germline CDR1 and CDR2: MNHEY and SVGAGI. The CDR3 runs 16 residues. V dropped 0 bases and J dropped 3; count of bases not matched to a gene: 6. This CDR3 reads CASSYSARTGHTEAFF. In nucleotides, the CDR3 is TGTGCCAGCAGTTACTCGGCCAGGACAGGGCACACTGAAGCTTTCTTT.

This clonotype was picked up many times. The gene calls are TRBV20-1 and TRBJ1-2; the match to TRBD1 covers 7 bases. Trimming removed 2 bases from V and 2 bases from J; junction bases left unmatched: 5. The CDR3 length is 14 residues. In germline, CDR1 is DFQATT, CDR2 SNEGSKA (reference sequence). The CDR3 loop reads CSARIQGVNYGYTF. For the CDR3, the DNA is TGCAGTGCTAGAATTCAGGGGGTGAACTATGGCTACACCTTC.

This clonotype was picked up a small number of times. The chain joins TRBV7-9 to TRBJ2-1, with D tentatively TRBD2 (6 bases). CDR1 is SEHNR and CDR2 is FQNEAQ in the germline V gene (reference sequence). V shed 5 bases and J shed 8 bases, with 16 bases lying between them. CDR3 length: 14 amino acids. This chain's CDR3 is CASSIRDSGDEQFF. The CDR3 DNA reads as TGTGCCAGCAGCATACGGGACTCCGGGGATGAGCAGTTCTTC.

This clonotype has ten or more counts. This chain uses TRBV20-1 with TRBJ1-6, with D possibly being TRBD1 (6 bases). This CDR3 has 15 amino acids. V gave up 3 bases and J gave up 7 bases, with 16 bases separating them. The germline V gene encodes CDR1 DFQATT and CDR2 SNEGSKA (reference sequence). In nucleotides, the CDR3 is TGCAGTGCTAGGAGGCAACAGGGAATGAATTCACCCCTCCACTTT. This encodes CSARRQQGMNSPLHF.

This clonotype showed up many times. The chain carries TRBV6-5 and TRBJ2-5, with a weak D call TRBD1 (7 bases). Germline CDR1 is MNHEY and CDR2 is SVGAGI. The CDR3 covers 14 residues. V was clipped by 0 bases and J by 4 bases, with 9 bases between them. Here the CDR3 reads CASSYSEGAETQYF. The DNA for the CDR3 is TGTGCCAGCAGTTACTCGGAGGGGGCAGAGACCCAGTACTTC.

Only one count was recorded for this clonotype. This chain links TRBV11-3 with TRBJ2-3; a weak D match, TRBD2 (5 bases). The germline CDR1 and CDR2 sequences are SGHNT and YENEEA. The CDR3 contains 15 residues. Trimming removed 1 base at V and 4 bases at J, with 12 bases between. The CDR3 here is CASSLGGSSADTQYF. In DNA form, the CDR3 reads TGTGCCAGCAGCTTAGGAGGGTCTTCGGCAGATACGCAGTATTTT.

This clonotype was counted many times. CDR3 nucleotides: TGTGCCAGCAGCTTTACATACCCGACTAGCGGGCAAAACAATGAGCAGTTCTTC. Translated: CASSFTYPTSGQNNEQFF. The chain employs TRBV11-2 and TRBJ2-1, with TRBD2 matching over 10 bases. The V gene end was trimmed by 3 bases and the J gene end by 5 bases; junction bases not matched to a gene: 13. This CDR3 has 18 residues. Germline loops: CDR1 SGHAT, CDR2 FQNNGV. Supplemented by reference TRBV11-2 and TRBJ2-1, the full variable domain reads EAGVAQSPRYKIIEKRQSVAFWCNPISGHATLYWYQQILGQGPKLLIQFQNNGVVDDSQLPKDRFSAERLKGVDSTLKIQPAKLEDSAVYLCASSFTYPTSGQNNEQFFGPGTRLTVL.

This clonotype appeared a single time. One base away lies a much larger clone, so this may be a sequencing read error. The chain combines TRBV12-3 or TRBV12-4 with TRBJ2-1, with 9 bases that match TRBD1. The CDR3 totals 17 residues. The CDR3 is CDSSLAHLGTGFYEQFF. CDR3 DNA: TGTGACAGCAGTTTAGCCCACCTCGGGACAGGGTTTTATGAGCAGTTCTTC.

This clonotype was seen at least ten times. This rearrangement joins TRBV20-1 to TRBJ2-5, with TRBD2 identical over 11 bases. V gave up 5 bases and J gave up 7 bases; unmatched junction bases: 9. This CDR3 has 14 residues. Germline CDR1 DFQATT, CDR2 SNEGSKA (reference sequence). As DNA, the CDR3 is TGCAGTGCTCCGCCAGGGCTAGCGGGAGGGACCCAGTACTTC. Residues: CSAPPGLAGGTQYF.

This clonotype was seen repeatedly, ten times or more. The CDR3 is CASSLRTSGAWSSYNEQFF. The CDR3 DNA reads TGTGCCAGCAGCTTGAGGACTAGCGGGGCGTGGAGCTCCTACAATGAGCAGTTCTTC. V is TRBV5-6 and J is TRBJ2-1, with 12 bases fitting TRBD2. V lost 1 base to trimming and J lost 0 bases; unmatched junction nucleotides: 8. CDR1 and CDR2 (germline): SGHDT, YYEEEE. The CDR3 extends over 19 amino acids.

This clonotype appeared many times. This chain connects TRBV12-3 or TRBV12-4 to TRBJ1-3, with 7 positions matching TRBD1. CDR3 length: 15 amino acids. V was clipped by 3 bases and J by 8 bases; unmatched bases: 10. CDR3 coding DNA: TGTGCCAGCAGTTTTGGGGGCGACAGGGTGGACACCATATATTTT. Its translation is CASSFGGDRVDTIYF.

This clonotype was recorded at least ten times. The V gene is TRBV12-3 or TRBV12-4, the J gene TRBJ2-2; a possible D gene is TRBD1 (5 bases). CDR3 length: 14 residues. V lost 3 bases and J 10 bases, leaving 15 bases between the germline ends. The chain's CDR3 is CASSLFRVAVELFF. The CDR3 DNA reads as TGTGCCAGCAGTTTGTTCAGGGTCGCCGTGGAGCTGTTTTTT.

In the case of this clonotype: A much larger clone differs from this one at a single base, so this may be a read error. The chain recombines TRBV20-1 with TRBJ1-6; 9 bases fit TRBD1. There are 14 residues in the CDR3. From germline, CDR1 is DFQATT and CDR2 SNEGSKA (reference sequence). CDR3 nucleotides: TGCATTGCTAGAGAAGGGACAGGGACTTCACCCCTCCACTTT. Translation gives CIAREGTGTSPLHF.

The rearrangement uses TRBV12-3 or TRBV12-4 and TRBJ1-4; D uncertain. The V and J ends lost 6 bases and 4 bases respectively, with 9 bases between them. The CDR3 contains 13 residues. The CDR3 DNA follows: TGTGCCAGCAGGCGGTATTTTAATGAAAAACTGTTTTTT. It yields the protein CASRRYFNEKLFF.

Ten or more counts support this clonotype. The chain couples TRBV12-3 or TRBV12-4 to TRBJ2-5, with D maybe TRBD2 (6 bases). CDR3 length: 14 residues. Trimming stripped 7 bases from V and 5 bases from J, with 17 bases between. The CDR3 DNA sequence: TGTGCCAGCACCCCGGACTATGCGGGGGAGACCCAGTACTTC. Translated: CASTPDYAGETQYF.

This clonotype was found many times. The V and J genes are TRBV6-1 and TRBJ2-1, with 7 bases identical to TRBD2. The CDR3 is 14 residues long. Germline-derived CDR1 and CDR2 are MNHNS and SASEGT. After removal of 5 bases from V and 4 bases from J, the junction contained 5 bases not matched to a gene. DNA of the CDR3: TGTGCCAGCAGTCAGCGGGAATTGTACAATGAGCAGTTCTTC. Amino acids: CASSQRELYNEQFF.

The sample holds many counts of this clonotype. The chain combines TRBV9 with TRBJ2-3, with 10 positions matching TRBD2. The germline gives CDR1 SGDLS, CDR2 YYNGEE. Trimming cost V 0 bases and J 3 bases; bases outside gene matches: 7. This CDR3 is 17 amino acids long. CDR3 residues: CASSVAPSGLATDTQYF. The DNA of the CDR3 is TGTGCCAGCAGCGTAGCCCCCTCGGGACTAGCGACAGATACGCAGTATTTT.

With respect to this clonotype: A much more abundant neighbour one base away suggests this may be a read error. This sequence joins TRBV20-1 and TRBJ2-1; 9 bases are shared with TRBD2. The CDR3 runs 17 residues. The germline V gene encodes CDR1 DFQATT and CDR2 SNEGSKA (reference sequence). This CDR3 reads CCARDLRDSGRSNEQFF. The CDR3 DNA reads TGCTGTGCTAGAGATCTTAGGGATAGCGGGAGAAGCAATGAGCAGTTCTTC.

Comments on this clonotype: Just one base apart from a much larger clone, this may be a read error. The J gene is TRBJ2-2, the V gene TRBV9, with TRBD2 as a possible D gene (5 bases). This CDR3 has 16 residues. The germline V gene encodes CDR1 SGDLS and CDR2 YYNGEE. CDR3 in DNA: TGTGCCAGCAGCGTAGAACCCCAGGTTAACACCGGGGAGCTGTTATTT. Residues: CASSVEPQVNTGELLF. Full variable domain (missing parts from reference TRBV9 and TRBJ2-2): DSGVTQTPKHLITATGQRVTLRCSPRSGDLSVYWYQQSLDQGLQFLIQYYNGEERAKGNILERFSAQQFPDLHSELNLSSLELGDSALYFCASSVEPQVNTGELLFGEGSRLTVL.

This clonotype was counted many times. The V and J genes are TRBV12-3 or TRBV12-4 and TRBJ1-1, with 11 bases identical to TRBD1. The length of the CDR3 is 13 residues. The V gene end was trimmed by 5 bases and the J gene end by 9 bases; junction bases not matched to a gene: 5. The CDR3 region is CASSLGQGAKAFF. The CDR3 DNA reads as TGTGCCAGCAGTCTCGGACAGGGGGCGAAAGCTTTCTTT.

This clonotype was counted ten times or more. This sequence joins TRBV6-2 or TRBV6-3 and TRBJ2-3; the D is unclear. Trimming took off 4 bases at V and 1 base at J, with 15 bases between the two ends. Germline V gene sequence: CDR1 MNHEY, CDR2 SVGEGT. CDR3 length: 16 residues. CDR3 sequence reads: CASSSRTARGTDTQYF. Here the CDR3 DNA reads TGTGCCAGCAGTTCCAGGACCGCCCGGGGCACAGATACGCAGTATTTT.

This clonotype occurred many times. V gene TRBV7-6 combines with J gene TRBJ2-1, with D tentatively TRBD1 or TRBD2 (5 bases each). The CDR3 runs 13 residues. Trimming cost V 3 bases and J 5 bases, with 8 bases left between them. CDR1 SGHVS and CDR2 FNYEAQ come from the germline V gene. DNA for the CDR3: TGTGCCAGCAGCTTGGGACGTAACAATGAGCAGTTCTTC. Its protein product is CASSLGRNNEQFF.

This clonotype was found many times. The J gene is TRBJ2-7, the V gene TRBV7-2; D uncertain. The CDR3 has 15 residues. From germline, CDR1 is SGHTA and CDR2 FQGNSA. Trimming pared 1 base from V and 0 bases from J, leaving 10 bases between. CDR3 sequence reads: CASSLGSPSSYEQYV. The CDR3 bases are TGTGCCAGCAGCTTAGGGAGCCCGAGCTCCTACGAGCAGTACGTC.

This clonotype was recorded many times. The J gene is TRBJ2-1, the V gene TRBV5-1; either TRBD1 or TRBD2 may supply D (6 bases each). V lost 1 base to trimming and J lost 2 bases, with 10 bases between them. The CDR3 consists of 15 residues. The germline V gene has CDR1 SGHRS and CDR2 YFSETQ. The chain's CDR3 is CASSLYGGAYNEQFF. The CDR3 DNA sequence: TGCGCCAGCAGCTTGTACGGGGGCGCCTACAATGAGCAGTTCTTC.